Included here is one T cell receptor (beta chain) sequence, with context. Antigen: not known. CDR1 is SGHAT, CDR2 FQDESV, per germline (reference sequence). CDR3 length: 17 residues. J gave up 3 bases and V 4 bases, and 10 bases lay outside the gene matches. This entry belongs to a study of radiotherapy plus CTLA-4 blockade in lung cancer. Background on the study: Objective responses were seen in about a sixth of patients, disease control in around 31%. Findings and caveats of the study: Subsequent to radiotherapy plus ipilimumab, tumor-derived TCR clones underwent expansion in blood.

Repertoires were generated with immunoSEQ multiplex PCR, while TCRdb's copy carries only in-frame clones and drops some. The sample lists about 120,000 clones; 78% were seen once. The sample here was peripheral blood, taken from a patient treated with radiotherapy plus ipilimumab. This sequence joins TRBV11-1 and TRBJ1-2, with 11 bases lining up with TRBD1. The sequence was obtained from a human donor with non-small cell lung cancer who had a partial response to radiotherapy plus ipilimumab. CDR3 in amino acids: CASSSDLRDRGDYGYTF. The CDR3 nucleotides read TGTGCCAGCAGCTCTGACCTCCGGGACAGGGGGGACTATGGCTACACCTTC.